This entry features one TCR beta chain sequence. As yet, its antigen is unknown. This sample stems from a study of T cell responses to AZD1222 COVID-19 vaccine. Overall study findings and caveats: Females outnumbered males among donors, who were mostly white British; clonal diversity was possibly underestimated. The study sampled repertoires only after the peak T cell response.

Germline V gene data show CDR1 as LNHNV and CDR2 as YYDKDF (reference sequence). Trimming removed 0 bases at V and 7 bases at J, with 4 bases between. The CDR3 is 13 residues long. Using immunoSEQ multiplex PCR, the repertoire was profiled, and TCRdb retains in-frame clones only, with some absent. The table records over 75,000 clones, 70% to 90% of them present only once. The chain carries TRBV15 and TRBJ1-6; D gene unclear. Material: peripheral blood, obtained 28 days after the second AZD1222 dose. The sequence was collected from an adult who received the AZD1222 COVID-19 vaccine. The CDR3 nucleotides read TGTGCCACCAGCAGAGATGGGAATTCACCCCTCCACTTT. Protein sequence: CATSRDGNSPLHF.